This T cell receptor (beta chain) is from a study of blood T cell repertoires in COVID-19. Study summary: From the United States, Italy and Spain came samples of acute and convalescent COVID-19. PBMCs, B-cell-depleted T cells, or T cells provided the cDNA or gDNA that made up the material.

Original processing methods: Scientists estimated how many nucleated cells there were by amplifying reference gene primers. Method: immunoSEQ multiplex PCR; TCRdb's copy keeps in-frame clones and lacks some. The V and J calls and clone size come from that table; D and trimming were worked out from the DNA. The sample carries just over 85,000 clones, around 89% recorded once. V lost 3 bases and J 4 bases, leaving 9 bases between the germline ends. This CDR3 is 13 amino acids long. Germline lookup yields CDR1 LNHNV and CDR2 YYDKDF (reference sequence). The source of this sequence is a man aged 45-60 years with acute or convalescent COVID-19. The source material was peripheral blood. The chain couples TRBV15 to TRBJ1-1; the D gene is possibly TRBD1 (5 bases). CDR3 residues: CATSSGGATEAFF. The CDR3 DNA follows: TGTGCCACCAGCAGTGGAGGGGCCACTGAAGCTTTCTTT.